This T cell receptor beta chain was captured in a study of control samples from healthy donors and cancer patients. Some clones are missing from TCRdb's copy, which holds only in-frame ones; the method was immunoSEQ multiplex PCR. The sample lists 80,000 or so clones, roughly 91% occurring once. V was clipped by 4 bases and J by 0 bases, with 7 bases between them. The CDR3 runs to 13 residues. The germline CDR1 and CDR2 sequences are SGHNT and YYREEE (reference sequence). The chain uses TRBV5-4 and TRBJ1-2, with D possibly being TRBD1 (5 bases). The receptor comes from a man aged 50 to 59 in good health. Sequenced sample: blood. This CDR3 reads CASSPGTNYGYTF. CDR3 nucleotides: TGTGCCAGCAGCCCAGGGACTAACTATGGCTACACCTTC.